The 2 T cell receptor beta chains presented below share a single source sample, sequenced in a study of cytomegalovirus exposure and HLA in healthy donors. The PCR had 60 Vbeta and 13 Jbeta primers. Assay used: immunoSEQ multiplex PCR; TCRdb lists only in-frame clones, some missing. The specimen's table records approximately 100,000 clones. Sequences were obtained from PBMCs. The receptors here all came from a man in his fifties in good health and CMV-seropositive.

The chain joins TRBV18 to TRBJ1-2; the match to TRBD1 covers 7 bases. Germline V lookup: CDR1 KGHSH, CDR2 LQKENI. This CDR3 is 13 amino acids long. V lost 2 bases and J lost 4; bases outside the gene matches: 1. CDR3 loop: CASSPGTAYGYTF. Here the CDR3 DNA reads TGTGCCAGCTCACCAGGGACAGCCTATGGCTACACCTTC.

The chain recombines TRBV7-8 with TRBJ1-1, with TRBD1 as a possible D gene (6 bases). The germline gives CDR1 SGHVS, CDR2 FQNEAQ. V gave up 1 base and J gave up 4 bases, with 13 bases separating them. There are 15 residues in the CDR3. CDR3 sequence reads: CASSLGGGEGTEAFF. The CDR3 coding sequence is TGTGCCAGCAGCTTAGGAGGGGGGGAGGGCACTGAAGCTTTCTTT.